This T cell receptor (beta chain) was sequenced during a study of patients with pleural tuberculosis. MiXCR, applied by TCRdb to the reads, yields one record per CDR3 protein. The table lists 45,000 to 60,000 distinct CDR3 sequences, 5.5% to 8% of them singletons. Trimming took 4 bases from V and 5 from J; bases not matched to a gene: 5. CDR1 is LNHDA, CDR2 SQIVND, per germline (reference sequence). The CDR3 is 16 residues long. This clonotype appeared a few times. This sequence was found in a human donor with pleural tuberculosis. The chain is built from TRBV19 and TRBJ2-3; 14 bases agree with TRBD2. The CDR3 sequence is CASSTRTSGRIDTQYF. Written as DNA, the CDR3 is TGTGCCAGTAGTACCCGGACTAGCGGGAGGATAGATACGCAGTATTTT. The full variable domain, its missing parts supplied by reference TRBV19 and TRBJ2-3, is DGGITQSPKYLFRKEGQNVTLSCEQNLNHDAMYWYRQDPGQGLRLIYYSQIVNDFQKGDIAEGYSVSREKKESFPLTVTSAQKNPTAFYLCASSTRTSGRIDTQYFGPGTRLTVL.